This TCR beta chain was documented in a study of blood T cell repertoires in COVID-19. At the level of the study: From T cells, B-cell-depleted T cells, or PBMCs came the material, which was cDNA or gDNA.

The CDR3 has 16 amino acids. Germline lookup yields CDR1 MRHNA and CDR2 SNTAGT. J was trimmed by 2 bases and V by 2 bases; bases with no gene match: 3. The repertoire was sequenced with immunoSEQ multiplex PCR; TCRdb's copy has only in-frame clones and lacks some. The sample records about 160,000 clones, approximately 84% being singletons. Seattle patients were enrolled during active infection and followed longitudinally. The V and J genes are TRBV6-4 and TRBJ2-6; the match to TRBD1 covers 7 bases. This receptor was obtained from a woman in her forties or fifties with COVID-19, enrolled during active disease. The sequenced material came from peripheral blood. This chain's CDR3 is CASSDTDRAGANVLTF. The CDR3 DNA sequence: TGTGCCAGCAGTGACACCGACAGGGCTGGGGCCAACGTCCTGACTTTC.